This T cell receptor (beta chain) stems from a study of human T cells and chemical hapten exposure. For the study at large: Patients, chiefly female, had alopecia areata, totalis or universalis.

TCRdb reprocessed the RACE reads via MiXCR and lists one record per CDR3 protein. Among 60,000 to 80,000 distinct CDR3 sequences listed, about 31% were seen once. This clonotype is large within its sample. Time point denoted: patch test 1, 2 weeks after DPC sensitization. Treatment indicated: therapeutic diphenylcyclopropenone sensitization with weekly scalp DPC. The sequencing here drew on whole blood, taken in connection with sensitization to the hapten diphenylcyclopropenone (DPC). This sequence originates from a man aged 40-49 years with alopecia areata. Some clones in this sample may be carry-over from other donors' samples.

CDR3 DNA sequence: TGTGCCATCAGTGACTCGGGGGGAACCCTCGAGCAGTACTTC. Residues: CAISDSGGTLEQYF. The chain has TRBV10-3 and TRBJ2-7; TRBD2 matches at 7 bases. Looked up from germline, CDR1 is ENHRY and CDR2 is SYGVKD. The CDR3 contains 14 residues. Losses at the gene ends were 3 bases for V and 6 bases for J; bases not matched to a gene: 8.